These 20 T cell receptor beta chains were sequenced from one sample in a study of cytomegalovirus exposure and HLA in healthy donors. The PCR used 60 Vbeta and 13 Jbeta primers. The table came from immunoSEQ multiplex PCR; TCRdb's copy has only in-frame clones and leaves some out. The table includes about 140,000 clones, 73% detected once. The sample taken for sequencing was PBMCs. These receptors were collected from a woman between 40 and 55 years old in good health and CMV-seronegative.

The chain joins TRBV6-5 to TRBJ2-3; unclear D gene. The CDR3 loop spans 13 amino acids. Trimming removed 2 bases from V and 6 bases from J, with 9 bases in between. Germline V gene data show CDR1 as MNHEY and CDR2 as SVGAGI. The DNA of the CDR3 is TGTGCCAGCAGTTACACTCGTGAGGATACGCAGTATTTT. Translation: CASSYTREDTQYF.

V usage is TRBV2 and J usage is TRBJ1-2; D remains ambiguous. CDR1 SNHLY and CDR2 FYNNEI come from the germline V gene. V lost 3 bases and J 8 bases, leaving 13 bases between the germline ends. This CDR3 is 13 amino acids long. The CDR3 bases are TGTGCCAGCAGTGAGGGCGGTTGGAGGGGCTACACCTTC. It is translated as CASSEGGWRGYTF.

The chain uses TRBV2 and TRBJ1-5; 7 bases line up with TRBD1. V gave up 7 bases and J gave up 2 bases; unmatched junction bases: 14. The V gene's germline CDR1 is SNHLY and CDR2 FYNNEI. This CDR3 has 17 residues. CDR3 DNA sequence: TGTGCCAGCACGTCCGGGACAGAATTGTTTGGCAATCAGCCCCAGCATTTT. This gives the protein CASTSGTELFGNQPQHF. Full variable domain (rest looked up from reference TRBV2 and TRBJ1-5): EPEVTQTPSHQVTQMGQEVILRCVPISNHLYFYWYRQILGQKVEFLVSFYNNEISEKSEIFDDQFSVERPDGSNFTLKIRSTKLEDSAMYFCASTSGTELFGNQPQHFGDGTRLSIL.

This clone was seen a few times. The gene calls are TRBV9 and TRBJ2-2; 8 positions match TRBD2. Trimming cost V 0 bases and J 8 bases; bases outside gene matches: 18. CDR1 SGDLS and CDR2 YYNGEE come from the germline V gene. CDR3 length: 19 amino acids. In DNA, the CDR3 is TGTGCCAGCAGCGTAGCTTGGGACTATAGCGGGGCCTACGGAGGGGAGCTGTTTTTT. Encoded protein: CASSVAWDYSGAYGGELFF.

This clone was picked up a small number of times. This rearrangement joins TRBV2 to TRBJ1-1, with D uncertain. With 7 bases removed from V and 4 bases from J, the gap between germline ends came to 10 bases. The length of the CDR3 is 12 residues. The germline gives CDR1 SNHLY, CDR2 FYNNEI. CDR3 loop: CASMSLGTEAFF. In nucleotides, the CDR3 is TGTGCCAGCATGAGTCTTGGCACTGAAGCTTTCTTT.

There are a few counts of this clone. V and J are TRBV27 and TRBJ1-1, with 10 nucleotides matching TRBD1. The V segment lost 5 bases and the J segment 7 bases; nucleotides outside the gene matches: 13. The CDR3 length is 16 residues. CDR1 and CDR2 (germline): MNHEY, SMNVEV (reference sequence). CDR3 amino acids: CASSLQTGQGYGEAFF. Here the CDR3 DNA reads TGTGCCAGCAGTCTACAGACGGGACAGGGGTACGGTGAAGCTTTCTTT.

This chain uses TRBV5-1 with TRBJ1-2, with 7 bases fitting TRBD1. With 1 base clipped from V and 6 bases from J, the junction kept 9 bases outside the gene matches. This CDR3 has 15 residues. The V gene's germline CDR1 is SGHRS and CDR2 YFSETQ. CDR3 region: CASSLSRGVRDGYTF. The CDR3 DNA sequence: TGCGCCAGCAGCTTGTCCAGGGGGGTTCGGGATGGCTACACCTTC.

V and J are TRBV18 and TRBJ2-7; 9 bases are shared with TRBD2. The ends lost 1 base at V and 2 bases at J; junction bases unmatched: 6. The CDR3 length is 16 residues. Germline V lookup: CDR1 KGHSH, CDR2 LQKENI. CDR3 in DNA: TGTGCCAGCTCACCACAAGCGGGGGGCGGAGCCTACGAGCAGTACGTC. Translation: CASSPQAGGGAYEQYV.

This chain links TRBV6-1 with TRBJ1-1, with D possibly TRBD1 on 6 matching bases. Per germline, CDR1 MNHNS and CDR2 SASEGT. The V end was cut by 7 bases, the J end by 1 base, with 10 bases between. This CDR3 is built from 13 residues. In DNA form, the CDR3 reads TGTGCCAGCATTGGACAGCCGAACACTGAAGCTTTCTTT. It specifies CASIGQPNTEAFF.

The chain couples TRBV5-6 to TRBJ1-6; D is unresolved. Germline CDR1 and CDR2: SGHDT and YYEEEE. The CDR3 sequence is 13 residues long. V shed 4 bases and J shed 7 bases, with 9 bases lying between them. CDR3 DNA: TGTGCCAGCAGCCGGGGTATCAATTCACCCCTCCACTTT. Translated, it gives CASSRGINSPLHF.

This clone turned up a few times. This rearrangement joins TRBV7-6 to TRBJ1-6, with D perhaps TRBD1 (6 bases). CDR1 is SGHVS and CDR2 is FNYEAQ in the germline V gene. Trimming removed 2 bases at V and 4 bases at J, with 9 bases between. The CDR3 totals 15 residues. The CDR3 sequence is CASSLQGIYNSPLHF. In nucleotides, the CDR3 is TGTGCCAGCAGCTTACAGGGGATTTATAATTCACCCCTCCACTTT.

This rearrangement joins TRBV4-3 to TRBJ2-2; the match to TRBD1 covers 9 bases. V was pared by 1 base and J by 5 bases, with 5 bases of the junction left unmatched. The germline V gene has CDR1 LGHNA and CDR2 YSLEER. The CDR3 extends over 16 amino acids. The CDR3 protein is CASSQGTGVDTGELFF. CDR3 sequence (DNA): TGCGCCAGCAGCCAAGGGACAGGGGTCGATACCGGGGAGCTGTTTTTT.

This sequence joins TRBV28 and TRBJ2-6, with TRBD1 matching over 12 bases. Trimming removed 4 bases from V and 4 bases from J; junction bases left unmatched: 11. Germline-derived CDR1 and CDR2 are MDHEN and SYDVKM. CDR3 length: 19 amino acids. The DNA of the CDR3 is TGTGCCAGCAGTTCCTCCGGGACAGGGGGCCCGACCGGGGCCAACGTCCTGACTTTC. It yields the protein CASSSSGTGGPTGANVLTF.

V gene TRBV4-2 combines with J gene TRBJ1-3, with no clear D. CDR3 length equals 15 residues. Between the trimmed V and J ends, which lost 0 bases and 2 bases, there was a span of 8 bases. Germline V gives CDR1 LGHNA, CDR2 YNFKEQ. The CDR3 reads CASSQEREAGNTIYF. For the CDR3, the DNA is TGTGCCAGCAGCCAAGAGAGGGAGGCTGGAAACACCATATATTTT.

The chain has TRBV7-2 and TRBJ2-5; TRBD2 is a possible D gene (6 bases). The CDR3 has 15 residues. Deletions cut 3 bases from V and 4 bases from J, with 15 bases between. Germline V CDR1 and CDR2: SGHTA, FQGNSA. CDR3: CASSFGGANGETQYF. CDR3 DNA sequence: TGTGCCAGCAGCTTTGGCGGGGCCAATGGAGAGACCCAGTACTTC.

The gene calls are TRBV7-2 and TRBJ2-5, with TRBD1 matching 8 bases. The CDR3 is made up of 14 amino acids. V lost 5 bases to trimming and J lost 2 bases; unmatched junction nucleotides: 4. The germline V gene encodes CDR1 SGHTA and CDR2 FQGNSA. This chain's CDR3 is CASSRQGTQETQYF. CDR3 in DNA: TGTGCCAGCAGCCGACAGGGGACACAAGAGACCCAGTACTTC.

The chain uses TRBV11-1 and TRBJ2-5; possibly TRBD1 for D (5 bases). CDR1 SGHAT and CDR2 FQDESV come from the germline V gene (reference sequence). The V and J ends lost 5 bases and 1 base respectively, with 17 bases between them. This CDR3 spans 16 amino acids. Here the CDR3 reads CASSHLRSGPQETQYF. The CDR3 DNA is TGTGCCAGCAGCCATCTAAGGTCAGGGCCCCAAGAGACCCAGTACTTC. The full variable domain, rest sourced from reference TRBV11-1 and TRBJ2-5, is EAEVAQSPRYKITEKSQAVAFWCDPISGHATLYWYRQILGQGPELLVQFQDESVVDDSQLPKDRFSAERLKGVDSTLKIQPAELGDSAMYLCASSHLRSGPQETQYFGPGTRLLVL.

This clone was counted once. The chain uses TRBV29-1 and TRBJ1-2; 10 nucleotides line up with TRBD1. V trimming: 3 bases; J trimming: 7 bases; junction bases outside the gene matches: 8. CDR3 size: 14 residues. Germline V gene lookup returns CDR1 SQVTM and CDR2 ANQGSEA. The CDR3 DNA sequence: TGCAGCGTTGATTTGACAGGGGGCCCAAGTGGCTACACCTTC. This codes for CSVDLTGGPSGYTF.

By sample share, this clone is medium-sized. The rearrangement links TRBV27 to TRBJ1-2; 8 bases fit TRBD1. Germline loops: CDR1 MNHEY, CDR2 SMNVEV (reference sequence). Germline trimming cut 1 base from V and 8 bases from J; bases unmatched to any gene: 6. This CDR3 has 14 amino acids. As DNA, the CDR3 is TGTGCCAGCAGTTTATGGCAGGGGGCCGCCGGCTACACCTTC. Its translation is CASSLWQGAAGYTF.

CDR3 sequence reads: CASSFTASYEQYF. DNA of the CDR3: TGTGCCAGCAGTTTCACAGCCTCCTACGAGCAGTACTTC. The V call is TRBV27, the J call TRBJ2-5; no clear D gene. The J call may be in error: the DNA end matches TRBJ2-7 better. Germline V lookup: CDR1 MNHEY, CDR2 SMNVEV (reference sequence). This CDR3 contains 13 residues.